This T cell receptor (beta chain) originates from a study of cytomegalovirus exposure and HLA in healthy donors. The CDR3 loop spans 14 amino acids. J gave up 3 bases and V 8 bases, and 8 bases lay outside the gene matches. Per the germline V gene, CDR1 is MNHEY and CDR2 is SVGAGI. Primers: 60 Vbeta forward and 13 Jbeta reverse. The data were produced by immunoSEQ multiplex PCR, yet TCRdb's version contains in-frame clones alone and is incomplete. The sample holds some 98,000 clones; about two thirds are singletons and the top ten take under 2.5%. On this clone itself: Its antigen is unidentified.

The study's findings and limits: For TCR beta chains, V- and J-gene trimming was later linked to a missense DCLRE1C variant. Presence/absence analyses rested on an assumption that sequencing depth was roughly uniform across donors. Excluded: some indistinguishable V segments such as TRBV6-2 and TRBV6-3.

J is TRBJ2-7 and V is TRBV6-5, with 9 bases aligning to TRBD1. The TCR comes from a man aged 45-60 years in good health and CMV-seronegative. Sequenced: PBMCs. The CDR3 protein is CASGQQGAFYEQYF. The CDR3, as DNA: TGTGCCAGCGGCCAACAGGGGGCCTTCTACGAGCAGTACTTC.